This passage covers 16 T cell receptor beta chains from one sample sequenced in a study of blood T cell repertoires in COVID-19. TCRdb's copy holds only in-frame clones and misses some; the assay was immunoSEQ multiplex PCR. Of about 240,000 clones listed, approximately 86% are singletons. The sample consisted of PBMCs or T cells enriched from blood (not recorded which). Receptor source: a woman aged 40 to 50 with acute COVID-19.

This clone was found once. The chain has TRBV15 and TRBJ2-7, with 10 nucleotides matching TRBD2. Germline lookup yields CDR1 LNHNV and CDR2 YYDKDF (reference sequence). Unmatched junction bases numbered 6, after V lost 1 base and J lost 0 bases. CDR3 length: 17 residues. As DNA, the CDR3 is TGTGCCACCAGCAGAGTGATTACTAGCGGGAACTCCTACGAGCAGTACTTC. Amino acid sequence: CATSRVITSGNSYEQYF.

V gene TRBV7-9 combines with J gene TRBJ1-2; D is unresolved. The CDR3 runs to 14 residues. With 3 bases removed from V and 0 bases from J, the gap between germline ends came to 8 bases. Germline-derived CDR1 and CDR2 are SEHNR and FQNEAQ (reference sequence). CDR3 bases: TGTGCCAGCAGCTTGTCTCCAGCTAACTATGGCTACACCTTC. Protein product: CASSLSPANYGYTF.

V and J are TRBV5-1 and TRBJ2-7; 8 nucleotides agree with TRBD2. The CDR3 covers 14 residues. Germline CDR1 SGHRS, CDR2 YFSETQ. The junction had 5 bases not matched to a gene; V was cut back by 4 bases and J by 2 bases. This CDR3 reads CASSAAGGTYEQYF. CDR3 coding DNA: TGCGCCAGCAGCGCCGCGGGGGGTACCTACGAGCAGTACTTC. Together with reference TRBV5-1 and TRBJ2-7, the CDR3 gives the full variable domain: KAGVTQTPRYLIKTRGQQVTLSCSPISGHRSVSWYQQTPGQGLQFLFEYFSETQRNKGNFPGRFSGRQFSNSRSEMNVSTLELGDSALYLCASSAAGGTYEQYFGPGTRLTVT.

CDR3 nucleotide sequence: TGTGCCAGTACGGGACAGGGGGCTGAAAAACTGTTTTTT. Translated, it gives CASTGQGAEKLFF. This chain joins TRBV19 and TRBJ1-4; 12 positions agree with TRBD1. This CDR3 is built from 13 residues. The J segment lost 7 bases and the V segment lost 7 bases, leaving 1 base of the junction unmatched. CDR1 LNHDA and CDR2 SQIVND come from the germline V gene (reference sequence).

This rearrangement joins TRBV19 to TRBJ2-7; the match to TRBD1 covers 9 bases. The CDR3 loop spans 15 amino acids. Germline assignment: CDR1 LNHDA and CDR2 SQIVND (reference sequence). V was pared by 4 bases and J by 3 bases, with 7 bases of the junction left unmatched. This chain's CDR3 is CASSNTRGQGYEQYF. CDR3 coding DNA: TGTGCCAGTAGTAATACAAGGGGACAGGGCTACGAGCAGTACTTC.

In nucleotides, the CDR3 is TGCGCCAGCAGCCGAGGAACGGGTAGCTCAGATACGCAGTATTTT. Translating it yields CASSRGTGSSDTQYF. This chain links TRBV5-1 with TRBJ2-3; D uncertain. Germline values: CDR1 SGHRS, CDR2 YFSETQ. The CDR3 is 15 residues long. V lost 4 bases and J 4 bases, leaving 16 bases between the germline ends.

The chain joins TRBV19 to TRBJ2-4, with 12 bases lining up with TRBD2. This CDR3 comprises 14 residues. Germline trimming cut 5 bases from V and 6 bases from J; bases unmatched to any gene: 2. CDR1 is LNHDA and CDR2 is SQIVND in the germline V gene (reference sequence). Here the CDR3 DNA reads TGTGCCAGTAGTGGGGGACTAGCGGGAAACATTCAGTACTTC. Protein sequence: CASSGGLAGNIQYF.

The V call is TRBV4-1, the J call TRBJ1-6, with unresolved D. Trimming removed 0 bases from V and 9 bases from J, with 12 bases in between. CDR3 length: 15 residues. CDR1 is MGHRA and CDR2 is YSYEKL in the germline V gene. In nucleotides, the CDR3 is TGCGCCAGCAGCCAAGACGGCGGATTTGGTTCACCCCTCCACTTT. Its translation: CASSQDGGFGSPLHF.

CDR3 region: CASSPPVGQGTDNEQFF. The CDR3 DNA reads as TGTGCCAGCTCACCACCGGTCGGACAGGGTACGGACAATGAGCAGTTCTTC. The genes are TRBV18 and TRBJ2-1; 8 bases line up with TRBD1. The V and J ends lost 0 bases and 5 bases, in that order; junction bases with no gene match: 9. Per the germline V gene, CDR1 is KGHSH and CDR2 is LQKENI. CDR3 size: 17 residues. The full variable domain, completed using reference TRBV18 and TRBJ2-1, is NAGVMQNPRHLVRRRGQEARLRCSPMKGHSHVYWYRQLPEEGLKFMVYLQKENIIDESGMPKERFSAEFPKEGPSILRIQQVVRGDSAAYFCASSPPVGQGTDNEQFFGPGTRLTVL.

The CDR3 DNA reads TGTGCCAGCAGGTCTCGGCGGGGGTTCGAAGGGGAGCTGTTTTTT. Translation gives CASRSRRGFEGELFF. J is TRBJ2-2 and V is TRBV6-6, with 7 bases identical to TRBD2. The CDR3 runs 15 residues. Germline CDR1 is MNHNY and CDR2 is SVGAGI (reference sequence). J lost 8 bases, V lost 6 bases, and 12 bases had no gene match.

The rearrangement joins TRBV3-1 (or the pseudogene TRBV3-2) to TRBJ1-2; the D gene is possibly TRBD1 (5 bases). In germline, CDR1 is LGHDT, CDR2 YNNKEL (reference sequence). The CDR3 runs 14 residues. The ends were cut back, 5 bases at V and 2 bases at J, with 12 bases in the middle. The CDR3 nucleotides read TGTGCCAGCAGCTACCGCCGACAGAACTATGGCTACACCTTC. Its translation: CASSYRRQNYGYTF.

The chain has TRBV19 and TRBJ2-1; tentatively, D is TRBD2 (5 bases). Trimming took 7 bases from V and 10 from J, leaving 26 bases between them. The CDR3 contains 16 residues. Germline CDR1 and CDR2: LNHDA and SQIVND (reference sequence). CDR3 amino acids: CASIPAGAGAYREQFF. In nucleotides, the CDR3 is TGTGCCAGTATCCCCGCGGGCGCCGGAGCATATAGGGAGCAGTTCTTC.

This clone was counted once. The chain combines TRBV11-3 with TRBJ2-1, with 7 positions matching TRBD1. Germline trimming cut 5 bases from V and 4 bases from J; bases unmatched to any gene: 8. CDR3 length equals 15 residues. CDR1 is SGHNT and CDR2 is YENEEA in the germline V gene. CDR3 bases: TGTGCCAGCAGCGCCCCGGGACAGAGATACAATGAGCAGTTCTTC. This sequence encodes CASSAPGQRYNEQFF.

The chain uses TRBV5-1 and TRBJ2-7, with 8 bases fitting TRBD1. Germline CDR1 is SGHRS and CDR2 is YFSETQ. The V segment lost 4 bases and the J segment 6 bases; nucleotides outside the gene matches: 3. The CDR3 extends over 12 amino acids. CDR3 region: CASSRTGSEQYF. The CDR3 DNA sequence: TGCGCCAGCAGCCGGACAGGGTCCGAGCAGTACTTC.

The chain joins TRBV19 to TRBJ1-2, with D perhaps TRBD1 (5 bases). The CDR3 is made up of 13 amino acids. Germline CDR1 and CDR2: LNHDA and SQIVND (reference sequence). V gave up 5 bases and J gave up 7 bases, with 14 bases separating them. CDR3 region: CASSDDRLLGYTF. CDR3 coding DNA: TGTGCCAGTAGTGATGACAGACTCCTTGGCTACACCTTC.

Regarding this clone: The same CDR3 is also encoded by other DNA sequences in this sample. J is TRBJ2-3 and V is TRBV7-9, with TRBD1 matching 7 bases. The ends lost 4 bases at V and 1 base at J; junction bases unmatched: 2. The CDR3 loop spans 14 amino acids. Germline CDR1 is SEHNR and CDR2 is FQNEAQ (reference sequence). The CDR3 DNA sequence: TGTGCCAGCAGCTCAGGACAGGGCACAGATACGCAGTATTTT. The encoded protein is CASSSGQGTDTQYF.